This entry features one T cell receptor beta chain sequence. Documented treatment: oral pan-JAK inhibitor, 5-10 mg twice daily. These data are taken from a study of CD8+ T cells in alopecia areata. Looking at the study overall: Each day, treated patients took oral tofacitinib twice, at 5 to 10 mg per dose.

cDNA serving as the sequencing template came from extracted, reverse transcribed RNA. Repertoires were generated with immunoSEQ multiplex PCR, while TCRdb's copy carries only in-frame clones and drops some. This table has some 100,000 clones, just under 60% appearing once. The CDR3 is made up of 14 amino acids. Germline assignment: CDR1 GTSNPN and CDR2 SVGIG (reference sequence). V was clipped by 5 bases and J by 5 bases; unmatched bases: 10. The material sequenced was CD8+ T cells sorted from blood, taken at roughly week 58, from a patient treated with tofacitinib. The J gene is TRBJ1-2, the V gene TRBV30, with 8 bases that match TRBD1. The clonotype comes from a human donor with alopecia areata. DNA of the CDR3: TGTGCCTGGCTCAGGGGGCTGGGTCGTTATGGCTACACCTTC. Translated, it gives CAWLRGLGRYGYTF.